This is a list of T cell receptor beta chains from one sample in a study of PD-1 blockade in classical Hodgkin lymphoma. Repertoires were generated with immunoSEQ multiplex PCR, while TCRdb's copy carries only in-frame clones and drops some. The sample comprises some 100,000 clones, 80% to 95% of which are singletons, and roughly 3% rests with the top ten. The sequencing here drew on peripheral blood mononuclear cells (PBMCs), taken at baseline. These receptors were obtained from a human donor with classical Hodgkin lymphoma. Each CDR3 is given with its conserved first and last residue. Each record gives: J gene, V gene, CDR3 protein.

>TRBJ2-3|TRBV4-2
CASSQVGGRGTDTQYF
>TRBJ2-7|TRBV7-6
CASSRPPDSPTYEQYF
>TRBJ1-1|TRBV27
CASSRTVGGSGYTEAFF
>TRBJ1-1|TRBV7-9
CASSLSMGTEAFF
>TRBJ1-2|TRBV6-5
CASTSRGGPYGYTF
>TRBJ2-7|TRBV29-1
CSVDSSYEQYF
>TRBJ2-5|TRBV11-1
CASSLGGRETQYF
>TRBJ2-7|TRBV12-2
CASRLEAGSKPTSSPPYEQYF
>TRBJ2-7|TRBV2
CASTQTAYEQYF
>TRBJ2-5|TRBV19
CASSIPVTSKKETQYF
>TRBJ2-3|TRBV27
CASSLSGVGTDTQYF
>TRBJ2-7|TRBV6-1
CASREGQGIYEQYF
>TRBJ1-4|TRBV11-3
CASTKGSRREKLFF
>TRBJ2-1|TRBV27
CASSLSGSSYNEQFF
>TRBJ2-7|TRBV10-1
CASSEFSQQRTYEQYF
>TRBJ2-2|TRBV5-8
CASSQGYRQGTGELFF
>TRBJ1-1|TRBV21-1
CASSKVRGQTEAFF
>TRBJ2-3|TRBV4-1
CASSQEQGATDTQYF
>TRBJ2-7|TRBV5-5
CASSLHSPYEQYF
>TRBJ2-7|TRBV6-1
CASSEGDSRWGYEQYF
>TRBJ2-1|TRBV5-1
CASSSNGLAAYNEQFF
>TRBJ1-2|TRBV6-5
CASSKSPNYGYTF
>TRBJ1-1|TRBV7-9
CASSSQIVAFF
>TRBJ2-7|TRBV2
CASTLLRTFEQYF
>TRBJ2-1|TRBV6-1
CASKRDYEQFF
>TRBJ1-5|TRBV4-1
CASSQESGTGQYSNQPQHF
>TRBJ2-7|TRBV4-1
CASSQDATGLSYEQYF
>TRBJ1-1|TRBV27
CASSKRGSYTEAFF
>TRBJ2-5|TRBV2
CASREGEAAQETQYF
>TRBJ2-5|TRBV13
CASSLGGSGETQYF
>TRBJ2-5|TRBV6-6
CASSYSAGVGETQYF
>TRBJ2-1|TRBV4-3
CASSQRAEQFF
>TRBJ2-7|TRBV2
CASSAFIGYEQYF
>TRBJ2-5|TRBV11-2
CASSLVSGGYQETQYF
>TRBJ1-1|TRBV9
CASSPDREAFF
>TRBJ1-4|TRBV5-1
CASSFRRGVDEKLFF
>TRBJ1-2|TRBV7-3
CASSLKQGYTF
>TRBJ2-3|TRBV2
CASRKQGSLTDTQYF
>TRBJ2-7|TRBV14
CASSPLPGSGPAYEQYF
>TRBJ2-1|TRBV18
CASSHDWNTTYNEQFF
>TRBJ2-7|TRBV5-1
CASSFREAASYEQYF
>TRBJ2-7|TRBV27
CASSVGWQGESEQYF
>TRBJ2-7|TRBV6-1
CASSGEQGPPYEQYF
>TRBJ1-5|TRBV19
CASISGVSDQPQHF
>TRBJ2-7|TRBV27
CASSLIRADLLDEQYF
>TRBJ1-2|TRBV5-6
CASSFRDRNTYGYTF
>TRBJ1-2|TRBV10-3
CAISDRDTNNYGYTF
>TRBJ1-5|TRBV6-1
CASSGRGERNQPQHF
>TRBJ1-1|TRBV7-6
CASSNPPQDKAFF
>TRBJ1-1|TRBV27
CASSLSMIPGVNTEVFF
>TRBJ2-3|TRBV6-4
CASRPGLAGTDTQYF
>TRBJ1-4|TRBV5-6
CASSLGVAGGYEKLFF
>TRBJ2-7|TRBV11-2
CASSLAGSGSLREQYF
>TRBJ2-5|TRBV27
CASSPRTSGNKETQYF